This is a list of T cell receptor beta chains from one sample in a study of blood T cell repertoires in COVID-19. The data were produced by immunoSEQ multiplex PCR, yet TCRdb's version contains in-frame clones alone and is incomplete. Found here are around 220,000 clones, 82% of them singletons; the top ten hold 4.5% to 6%. Sequenced input: peripheral blood. Receptor source: an elderly woman with active or convalescent COVID-19. The CDR3 runs from the conserved cysteine through the conserved F or W. The order of the fields is clone size, D gene, J gene, V gene, CDR3 DNA, CDR3 protein. A D gene is named only where the DNA matches it firmly. Clone size is shown for a subset of rows, as once, few, many or a class of expanded clone.

clone size: .
D gene: .
J gene: TRBJ2-1
V gene: TRBV2
CDR3 DNA: TGTGCCAGCAGTGGCGGGCGAAGATCCTACAATGAGCAGTTCTTC
CDR3 protein: CASSGGRRSYNEQFF

clone size: many
D gene: TRBD1
J gene: TRBJ1-3
V gene: TRBV4-2
CDR3 DNA: TGTGCCAGCAGCCATTACAGGGGCGAGTTAGACACCATATATTTT
CDR3 protein: CASSHYRGELDTIYF

clone size: .
D gene: .
J gene: TRBJ2-2
V gene: TRBV5-1
CDR3 DNA: TGCGCCAGCAGCTTAGTCAGGGTGAACACCGGGGAGCTGTTTTTT
CDR3 protein: CASSLVRVNTGELFF

clone size: .
D gene: TRBD1
J gene: TRBJ2-1
V gene: TRBV3-1/TRBV3-2
CDR3 DNA: TGTGCCAGCAGCCAATATGACAGGGACAATGAGCAGTTCTTC
CDR3 protein: CASSQYDRDNEQFF

clone size: .
D gene: .
J gene: TRBJ1-1
V gene: TRBV5-1
CDR3 DNA: TGCGCCAGCAGCTGGATCGCGGTGAACACTGAAGCTTTCTTT
CDR3 protein: CASSWIAVNTEAFF

clone size: .
D gene: TRBD2
J gene: TRBJ2-3
V gene: TRBV3-1/TRBV3-2
CDR3 DNA: TGTGCCAGCAGCCAAAACTACGGGGGGGAGGATACGCAGTATTTT
CDR3 protein: CASSQNYGGEDTQYF

clone size: .
D gene: TRBD1
J gene: TRBJ2-5
V gene: TRBV6-4
CDR3 DNA: TGTGCCAGCAGTGACGTTATCTGGACAGGGGATGAACAGACCCAGTACTTC
CDR3 protein: CASSDVIWTGDEQTQYF

clone size: .
D gene: TRBD2
J gene: TRBJ2-5
V gene: TRBV7-2
CDR3 DNA: TGTGCCAGCAGCCCTAGCGGGAGACGGGAGACCCAGTACTTC
CDR3 protein: CASSPSGRRETQYF

clone size: .
D gene: .
J gene: TRBJ1-6
V gene: TRBV5-1
CDR3 DNA: TGCGCCAGCAGCTTGGAGCTTAATTCACCCCTCCACTTT
CDR3 protein: CASSLELNSPLHF

clone size: .
D gene: TRBD1
J gene: TRBJ2-7
V gene: TRBV10-2
CDR3 DNA: TGCGCCAGCAGTGAGTCCACAGGGGGTTCCTACGAGCAGTACTTC
CDR3 protein: CASSESTGGSYEQYF

clone size: .
D gene: .
J gene: TRBJ2-3
V gene: TRBV28
CDR3 DNA: TGTGCCAGCAGTCCGTCCAGGCCTAGCACAGATACGCAGTATTTT
CDR3 protein: CASSPSRPSTDTQYF

clone size: few
D gene: .
J gene: TRBJ2-7
V gene: TRBV6-6
CDR3 DNA: TGTGCCAGCAATTTGGGCCAGGGCTCCTACGAGCAGTACTTC
CDR3 protein: CASNLGQGSYEQYF

clone size: .
D gene: .
J gene: TRBJ2-5
V gene: TRBV24-1
CDR3 DNA: TGTGCCACCAGTGATTCTGCCCGGGACATCCAAGAGACCCAGTACTTC
CDR3 protein: CATSDSARDIQETQYF

clone size: .
D gene: TRBD1
J gene: TRBJ1-6
V gene: TRBV5-4
CDR3 DNA: TGTGCCAGCAGCTTGGACTGGACAGGGGGCCCCTATGGTAATTCACCCCTCCACTTT
CDR3 protein: CASSLDWTGGPYGNSPLHF

clone size: .
D gene: .
J gene: TRBJ2-2
V gene: TRBV5-5
CDR3 DNA: TGTGCCAGCAGCCTGGACAGCTCCACCGGGGAGCTGTTTTTT
CDR3 protein: CASSLDSSTGELFF

clone size: .
D gene: .
J gene: TRBJ2-5
V gene: TRBV11-2
CDR3 DNA: TGTGCCAGCAGTCCAGCGCGGGGGCTAGAGACCCAGTACTTC
CDR3 protein: CASSPARGLETQYF

clone size: .
D gene: .
J gene: TRBJ1-2
V gene: TRBV2
CDR3 DNA: TGTGCCAGCAGTGAAGCTGGGCAGGGAGGCTATGGCTACACCTTC
CDR3 protein: CASSEAGQGGYGYTF

clone size: .
D gene: .
J gene: TRBJ1-4
V gene: TRBV2
CDR3 DNA: TGTGCCAGCAGTGACAGAGGACAGCTTAATGAAAAACTGTTTTTT
CDR3 protein: CASSDRGQLNEKLFF

clone size: .
D gene: .
J gene: TRBJ1-2
V gene: TRBV7-9
CDR3 DNA: TGTGCCAGCAGCTGGGGACAATCTAACTATGGCTACACCTTC
CDR3 protein: CASSWGQSNYGYTF

clone size: .
D gene: .
J gene: TRBJ1-2
V gene: TRBV7-9
CDR3 DNA: TGTGCCAGCAGCTTAGCACAGGCCGTCGGCTACACCTTC
CDR3 protein: CASSLAQAVGYTF

clone size: .
D gene: .
J gene: TRBJ2-5
V gene: TRBV7-2
CDR3 DNA: TGTGCCAGCAGCTTAGTAAGGGGGTTACAAGAGACCCAGTACTTC
CDR3 protein: CASSLVRGLQETQYF

clone size: .
D gene: .
J gene: TRBJ2-1
V gene: TRBV27
CDR3 DNA: TGTGCCAGCAGTTTGGCGAGGCGGGACAATGAGCAGTTCTTC
CDR3 protein: CASSLARRDNEQFF

clone size: .
D gene: TRBD1
J gene: TRBJ1-2
V gene: TRBV28
CDR3 DNA: TGTGCCAGCAGTTCGGGACAGCCCATCTATGGCTACACCTTC
CDR3 protein: CASSSGQPIYGYTF

clone size: .
D gene: TRBD1
J gene: TRBJ2-3
V gene: TRBV29-1
CDR3 DNA: TGCAGCGTTGTTGGGACAGGGGGACTTCCCAGGTGTTTT
CDR3 protein: CSVVGTGGLPRCF

clone size: .
D gene: .
J gene: TRBJ2-1
V gene: TRBV18
CDR3 DNA: TGTGCCAGCTCACCGCGGGACTCTAGCTCCTACAATGAGCAGTTCTTC
CDR3 protein: CASSPRDSSSYNEQFF

clone size: .
D gene: TRBD1
J gene: TRBJ1-2
V gene: TRBV27
CDR3 DNA: TGTGCCAGCAGCCGATGGGACAGTACTAACTATGGCTACACCTTC
CDR3 protein: CASSRWDSTNYGYTF

clone size: .
D gene: TRBD1
J gene: TRBJ1-5
V gene: TRBV2
CDR3 DNA: TGTGCCAGCAAATCGGGACAGGGATATAGCAATCAGCCCCAGCATTTT
CDR3 protein: CASKSGQGYSNQPQHF

clone size: .
D gene: .
J gene: TRBJ2-2
V gene: TRBV28
CDR3 DNA: TGTGCCAGCATAGGAACAGGGCGGGGGATGTCCGGGGAGCTGTTTTTT
CDR3 protein: CASIGTGRGMSGELFF

clone size: .
D gene: TRBD1
J gene: TRBJ1-5
V gene: TRBV28
CDR3 DNA: TGTGCCAGCAGTTTGGGGCGGGTATCGGACAGGGCGTATCAGCCCCAGCATTTT
CDR3 protein: CASSLGRVSDRAYQPQHF

clone size: .
D gene: TRBD1
J gene: TRBJ1-5
V gene: TRBV2
CDR3 DNA: TGTGCCAGCTGGCCCAACCCGAACCGGGACAGGGGTTTAGGCAATCAGCCCCAGCATTTT
CDR3 protein: CASWPNPNRDRGLGNQPQHF

clone size: few
D gene: .
J gene: TRBJ2-7
V gene: TRBV7-9
CDR3 DNA: TGTGCCAGCAGCTTAGTGGGACACTACGAGCAGTACTTC
CDR3 protein: CASSLVGHYEQYF

clone size: .
D gene: TRBD1
J gene: TRBJ2-4
V gene: TRBV2
CDR3 DNA: TGTGCCAGCAGTGGACCGGGACAGGGGTGGGGAAACATTCAGTACTTC
CDR3 protein: CASSGPGQGWGNIQYF

clone size: .
D gene: .
J gene: TRBJ1-1
V gene: TRBV6-5
CDR3 DNA: TGTGCCAGCAGATTACAGGTGAACACTGAAGCTTTCTTT
CDR3 protein: CASRLQVNTEAFF

clone size: few
D gene: .
J gene: TRBJ2-1
V gene: TRBV2
CDR3 DNA: TGTGCCAGCAGTCAGGGATCTTACAATGAGCAGTTCTTC
CDR3 protein: CASSQGSYNEQFF

clone size: .
D gene: .
J gene: TRBJ1-6
V gene: TRBV11-2
CDR3 DNA: TGTGCCAGCAGCTTAACCCCAGGTGGGGGGGTACCCCTCCACTTT
CDR3 protein: CASSLTPGGGVPLHF

clone size: .
D gene: .
J gene: TRBJ1-5
V gene: TRBV24-1
CDR3 DNA: TGTGCCACCAGTGGCACAGGGTGGGGTCAGCCCCAGCATTTT
CDR3 protein: CATSGTGWGQPQHF

clone size: .
D gene: TRBD2
J gene: TRBJ2-1
V gene: TRBV5-4
CDR3 DNA: TGTGCCAGCAGCTTGGGGAGCGGGGGATGGGTTTACAATGAGCAGTTCTTC
CDR3 protein: CASSLGSGGWVYNEQFF

clone size: .
D gene: TRBD1
J gene: TRBJ2-1
V gene: TRBV24-1
CDR3 DNA: TGTGCCACCAGTGGACAGGGGGCGATTGAGCAGTTCTTC
CDR3 protein: CATSGQGAIEQFF

clone size: .
D gene: TRBD1
J gene: TRBJ1-6
V gene: TRBV27
CDR3 DNA: TGTGCCAGCAGCGCGCGGGACAGGCGTTCACCCCTCCACTTT
CDR3 protein: CASSARDRRSPLHF

clone size: .
D gene: TRBD2
J gene: TRBJ2-1
V gene: TRBV5-1
CDR3 DNA: TGCGCCAGCAGCTCTGCGGGAGGATCCTACAATGAGCAGTTCTTC
CDR3 protein: CASSSAGGSYNEQFF

clone size: once
D gene: .
J gene: TRBJ2-2
V gene: TRBV19
CDR3 DNA: TGTGCCTGCGGAGGCCGGCGCACCGGGGAGCTGTTTTTT
CDR3 protein: CACGGRRTGELFF

clone size: .
D gene: TRBD1
J gene: TRBJ1-1
V gene: TRBV7-9
CDR3 DNA: TGTGCCAGCAGCTCCCAGGCCGGGACAGGGGGCACTGAAGCTTTCTTT
CDR3 protein: CASSSQAGTGGTEAFF

clone size: .
D gene: .
J gene: TRBJ2-2
V gene: TRBV4-1
CDR3 DNA: TGCGCCAGCAGCCGATGGACACCAGGGGAGACCGGGGAGCTGTTTTTT
CDR3 protein: CASSRWTPGETGELFF

clone size: few
D gene: TRBD1
J gene: TRBJ1-6
V gene: TRBV5-1
CDR3 DNA: TGCGCCAGCAGCCATGGGACAGGAGGCTCCTATAATTCACCCCTCCACTTT
CDR3 protein: CASSHGTGGSYNSPLHF

clone size: .
D gene: .
J gene: TRBJ1-2
V gene: TRBV3-1/TRBV3-2
CDR3 DNA: TGTGCCAGCAGCCAACTACAGGGCGGCTACACCTTC
CDR3 protein: CASSQLQGGYTF